This is a list of T cell receptor beta chains from one sample in a study of T cell changes during pregnancy in multiple sclerosis. The data were produced by immunoSEQ multiplex PCR, yet TCRdb's version contains in-frame clones alone and is incomplete. The sample has about 68,000 clones; roughly nine tenths are singletons. Sequenced material: peripheral blood, taken in the second trimester of pregnancy. The receptors derive from a female donor with multiple sclerosis, enrolled in a pregnancy study. Each CDR3 is given with its conserved first and last residue. The order of the fields is D gene, V gene, J gene, clone size, CDR3 DNA, CDR3 protein. The D gene is left open where the match is weak. Clone size, where shown, is once, few, many, or a class for clones that have expanded.

d_gene: TRBD1
v_gene: TRBV9
j_gene: TRBJ1-5
abundance: .
CDR3nt: TGTGCCAGCAGCGTAGGAGAGGGGGCCCAGTTCAACGAGCAGCCCCAGCATTTT
CDR3aa: CASSVGEGAQFNEQPQHF

d_gene: .
v_gene: TRBV4-2
j_gene: TRBJ1-2
abundance: .
CDR3nt: TGTGCCAGCAGCCAAGACCATAGGGGTCCCTATGGCTACACCTTC
CDR3aa: CASSQDHRGPYGYTF

d_gene: TRBD2
v_gene: TRBV10-3
j_gene: TRBJ2-7
abundance: .
CDR3nt: TGTGCCATCAGTGAGGGGACTAGCGGGGGGACCTACGAGCAGTACTTC
CDR3aa: CAISEGTSGGTYEQYF

d_gene: TRBD1
v_gene: TRBV9
j_gene: TRBJ1-2
abundance: .
CDR3nt: TGTGCCAGCAGCCCACCCCCGGACAGGCGACATGGCTATGGCTACACCTTC
CDR3aa: CASSPPPDRRHGYGYTF

d_gene: .
v_gene: TRBV7-9
j_gene: TRBJ1-1
abundance: .
CDR3nt: TGTGCCAGCCTGAGGTTCGGGGGAGGGAACACTGAAGCTTTCTTT
CDR3aa: CASLRFGGGNTEAFF

d_gene: TRBD1
v_gene: TRBV27
j_gene: TRBJ1-4
abundance: .
CDR3nt: TGTGCCAGCCGAGAAAGACAGGGGCACATTAATGAAAAACTGTTTTTT
CDR3aa: CASRERQGHINEKLFF

d_gene: .
v_gene: TRBV19
j_gene: TRBJ2-2
abundance: .
CDR3nt: TGTGCCAGTAGTATTCCTCAAGGGGTCACCCGGAACACCGGGGAGCTGTTTTTT
CDR3aa: CASSIPQGVTRNTGELFF

d_gene: .
v_gene: TRBV19
j_gene: TRBJ2-5
abundance: .
CDR3nt: TGTGCCAGTATGAGTCGCGGGGGCCCCCAAGAGACCCAGTACTTC
CDR3aa: CASMSRGGPQETQYF

d_gene: TRBD1
v_gene: TRBV19
j_gene: TRBJ2-6
abundance: .
CDR3nt: TGTGCCAGTAGTAACCAGGGGGCTGGGGCCAACGTCCTGACTTTC
CDR3aa: CASSNQGAGANVLTF

d_gene: TRBD1
v_gene: TRBV29-1
j_gene: TRBJ1-1
abundance: .
CDR3nt: TGCAGCGTTTGGCGGACAGGGGGCGGGGAAGCTTTCTTT
CDR3aa: CSVWRTGGGEAFF

d_gene: .
v_gene: TRBV7-9
j_gene: TRBJ2-7
abundance: .
CDR3nt: TGTGCCAGCAGACTTGAGGGATACGAGCAGTACTTC
CDR3aa: CASRLEGYEQYF

d_gene: TRBD1
v_gene: TRBV15
j_gene: TRBJ1-5
abundance: .
CDR3nt: TGTGCCACCAGCAGAGACGCCGGGACAGTGAACAATCAGCCCCAGCATTTT
CDR3aa: CATSRDAGTVNNQPQHF

d_gene: TRBD2
v_gene: TRBV13
j_gene: TRBJ2-2
abundance: .
CDR3nt: TGTGCCAGCAGCTTAACCCGCGGGGGGACCGGGGAGCTGTTTTTT
CDR3aa: CASSLTRGGTGELFF

d_gene: .
v_gene: TRBV19
j_gene: TRBJ2-6
abundance: once
CDR3nt: TGTGCCAGTAGTACCCTGGGGGGTAGGACCAACGTCCTGACTTTC
CDR3aa: CASSTLGGRTNVLTF

d_gene: .
v_gene: TRBV5-4
j_gene: TRBJ2-6
abundance: once
CDR3nt: TGTGCCAGCAGCTTGCCCGTTGTCTACTCTGGGGCCAACGTCCTGACTTTC
CDR3aa: CASSLPVVYSGANVLTF

d_gene: .
v_gene: TRBV27
j_gene: TRBJ2-7
abundance: .
CDR3nt: TGTGCCAGCAGTTCCGGCTCCTACGAGCAGTACTTC
CDR3aa: CASSSGSYEQYF

d_gene: .
v_gene: TRBV7-9
j_gene: TRBJ1-2
abundance: .
CDR3nt: TGTGCCAGCAGCTTAGGGAGCTATGGCTACACCTTC
CDR3aa: CASSLGSYGYTF

d_gene: .
v_gene: TRBV10-2
j_gene: TRBJ2-7
abundance: .
CDR3nt: TGCGCCAGCAGTGTCCTTAGATCCTACGAGCAGTACTTC
CDR3aa: CASSVLRSYEQYF

d_gene: .
v_gene: TRBV14
j_gene: TRBJ1-2
abundance: once
CDR3nt: TGTGCCAGCAGCCAAGTAACAGCTAACTATGGCTACACCTTC
CDR3aa: CASSQVTANYGYTF

d_gene: TRBD1
v_gene: TRBV6-5
j_gene: TRBJ1-1
abundance: .
CDR3nt: TGTGCCAGCAAAATTGACAGGGGTGAGAGCACTGAAGCTTTCTTT
CDR3aa: CASKIDRGESTEAFF

d_gene: .
v_gene: TRBV7-2
j_gene: TRBJ1-1
abundance: .
CDR3nt: TGTGCCAGCAGCTTTGGACAAACTAACACTGAAGCTTTCTTT
CDR3aa: CASSFGQTNTEAFF

d_gene: .
v_gene: TRBV4-2
j_gene: TRBJ2-3
abundance: .
CDR3nt: TGTGCCAGCAGCCAACTCCGGACAGCTAGCACAGATACGCAGTATTTT
CDR3aa: CASSQLRTASTDTQYF

d_gene: TRBD1
v_gene: TRBV5-4
j_gene: TRBJ1-4
abundance: .
CDR3nt: TGTGCCAGCAGCCTTCAGGGGGCCGGCAATGAAAAACTGTTTTTT
CDR3aa: CASSLQGAGNEKLFF

d_gene: .
v_gene: TRBV5-6
j_gene: TRBJ1-1
abundance: .
CDR3nt: TGTGCCAGCAGCTTGGTGGGGAGGTCAGCTTTCTTT
CDR3aa: CASSLVGRSAFF

d_gene: .
v_gene: TRBV11-2
j_gene: TRBJ1-1
abundance: .
CDR3nt: TGTGCCAGCAGCGCAGGATTGGCCGCTGAAGCTTTCTTT
CDR3aa: CASSAGLAAEAFF

d_gene: TRBD1
v_gene: TRBV4-2
j_gene: TRBJ2-5
abundance: .
CDR3nt: TGTGCCAGCAGCCAAGAAAGGACAGGGTTATTTGAGACCCAGTACTTC
CDR3aa: CASSQERTGLFETQYF

d_gene: TRBD2
v_gene: TRBV10-3
j_gene: TRBJ2-3
abundance: .
CDR3nt: TGTGCCATCAGTGCGGGGGGGACCCTGCGGCCAGATACGCAGTATTTT
CDR3aa: CAISAGGTLRPDTQYF

d_gene: .
v_gene: TRBV4-1
j_gene: TRBJ1-2
abundance: .
CDR3nt: TGCGCCAGCAGCCACAACAGTTATGGCTACACCTTC
CDR3aa: CASSHNSYGYTF

d_gene: .
v_gene: TRBV5-8
j_gene: TRBJ1-1
abundance: .
CDR3nt: TGTGCCAGCAGGGAGCCGGCGAGTCACACTGAAGCTTTCTTT
CDR3aa: CASREPASHTEAFF

d_gene: .
v_gene: TRBV5-1
j_gene: TRBJ1-6
abundance: .
CDR3nt: TGCGCCAGCAGCTTGGGAACTCCCGGGGTAACGTATGGTTCACCCCTCCACTTT
CDR3aa: CASSLGTPGVTYGSPLHF

d_gene: .
v_gene: TRBV15
j_gene: TRBJ1-5
abundance: .
CDR3nt: TGTGCCACCAGCAGGGTAGACAGGACCAATCAGCCCCAGCATTTT
CDR3aa: CATSRVDRTNQPQHF